Listed below are T cell receptor beta chains from one sample, sequenced in a study of T cell responses to AZD1222 COVID-19 vaccine. Assay used: immunoSEQ multiplex PCR; TCRdb lists only in-frame clones, some missing. Altogether 90,000 to 120,000 clones are present, about 89% being singletons, with the ten largest covering about 6.6%. Sequencing used peripheral blood, obtained on day 0 of AZD1222 vaccination. The receptors originated from an adult in good health. CDR3s include the opening cysteine and the closing phenylalanine or tryptophan. The D gene is left open where the match is weak. Expanded clones are given a class, and other clones once, few, many or no size at all.

V: TRBV11-1; J: TRBJ2-1; D: NA; size: NA; DNA: TGTGCCAGCAGCGTAGCGGAATCCTACAATGAGCAGTTCTTC; CDR3: CASSVAESYNEQFF
V: TRBV19; J: TRBJ2-1; D: TRBD2; size: NA; DNA: TGTGCCAGTAGTATTTTAGGAGGGACTAGCGGGAGGGATGAGCAGTTCTTC; CDR3: CASSILGGTSGRDEQFF
V: TRBV29-1; J: TRBJ2-3; D: NA; size: NA; DNA: TGCAGCGCTGAGCCGACGGATCTCACAGATACGCAGTATTTT; CDR3: CSAEPTDLTDTQYF
V: TRBV5-6; J: TRBJ2-1; D: TRBD2; size: once; DNA: TGTGCCAGCAGCTTGGATGGGACTAGCGGGAACAATGAGCAGTTCTTC; CDR3: CASSLDGTSGNNEQFF
V: TRBV28; J: TRBJ1-6; D: NA; size: NA; DNA: TGTGCCAGCAGTTTCCCGCGCCAGGGCCGGAATAATTCACCCCTCCACTTT; CDR3: CASSFPRQGRNNSPLHF
V: TRBV5-1; J: TRBJ2-6; D: NA; size: NA; DNA: TGCGCCAGCAGCTTGGCCATTCAAGGCTCTGGGGCCAACGTCCTGACTTTC; CDR3: CASSLAIQGSGANVLTF
V: TRBV5-4; J: TRBJ1-4; D: NA; size: once; DNA: TGTGCCAGCAGCTCCCACGGGGCGCGTGAAAAACTGTTTTTT; CDR3: CASSSHGAREKLFF
V: TRBV7-8; J: TRBJ1-5; D: NA; size: NA; DNA: TGTGCCAGCAGCTTAGCGGAGTTCTTGGGCAATCAGCCCCAGCATTTT; CDR3: CASSLAEFLGNQPQHF
V: TRBV6-6; J: TRBJ1-2; D: TRBD1; size: NA; DNA: TGTGCCAGCATCGACAGGGGTAGGGACTATGGCTACACCTTC; CDR3: CASIDRGRDYGYTF
V: TRBV10-3; J: TRBJ1-4; D: NA; size: NA; DNA: TGTGCCATCAGTCACGAGGTTAATGAAAAACTGTTTTTT; CDR3: CAISHEVNEKLFF
V: TRBV6-5; J: TRBJ2-7; D: NA; size: NA; DNA: TGTGCCAGCAGCCGGGCAGGGTCCTACGAGCAGTACTTC; CDR3: CASSRAGSYEQYF
V: TRBV5-1; J: TRBJ1-4; D: NA; size: once; DNA: TGCGCCAGCAGGGCCCTGGAGGAGGATAGGGAAAAACTGTTTTTT; CDR3: CASRALEEDREKLFF
V: TRBV12-3/TRBV12-4; J: TRBJ2-7; D: TRBD1; size: NA; DNA: TGTGCCAGCCAACGGGACAGGGGTTACGAGCAGTACTTC; CDR3: CASQRDRGYEQYF